The 26 T cell receptor beta chains reported below all come from one sample, sequenced in a study of T cells in Graves' hyperthyroidism and ophthalmopathy. Amplified regions were TCR beta CDR3 sequences from RNA transcripts. The TCR CDR3 first-round RT-PCR relied on the HTBI primer set. TCRdb ran MiXCR on the multiplex PCR reads and lists one entry per CDR3 protein. The sample comprises around 300,000 distinct CDR3 sequences, around 20% of which are singletons, and roughly 60% rests with the top ten. The sequenced sample was blood. These TCRs come from a man younger than 40 with Graves' ophthalmopathy.

This clonotype was detected a few times. The chain employs TRBV11-3 and TRBJ2-1; 12 nucleotides line up with TRBD2. From germline, CDR1 is SGHNT and CDR2 YENEEA. The CDR3 runs to 18 residues. V was clipped by 5 bases and J by 7 bases; unmatched bases: 15. Here the CDR3 DNA reads TGTGCCAGCAGCATAAGATCGACTAGCGGGAGAGCGCAAAATGAGCAGTTCTTC. This codes for CASSIRSTSGRAQNEQFF.

This clonotype was seen many times. The chain combines TRBV12-3 or TRBV12-4 with TRBJ2-3, with TRBD2 identical over 10 bases. This CDR3 contains 16 residues. V shed 5 bases, J shed 3 bases, and the junction held 8 bases outside the gene matches. CDR3 region: CASSSPSGSRTDTQYF. The CDR3 DNA follows: TGTGCCAGCAGTAGCCCTAGCGGGAGTAGGACAGATACGCAGTATTTT.

There are many counts of this clonotype. The CDR3 DNA sequence: TGCAGTGCTAGTGCGACAGCAAGCAATCAGCCCCAGCATTTT. It encodes CSASATASNQPQHF. V and J are TRBV20-1 and TRBJ1-5; TRBD1 might be the D (5 bases). Trimming pared 3 bases from V and 1 base from J, leaving 10 bases between. This CDR3 is built from 14 residues. Germline V gene lookup returns CDR1 DFQATT and CDR2 SNEGSKA (reference sequence).

The J gene is TRBJ2-7, the V gene TRBV6-1; D might be TRBD2 (6 bases). The CDR3 loop spans 13 amino acids. Germline-derived CDR1 and CDR2 are MNHNS and SASEGT. V was cut by 7 bases and J by 8 bases, with 18 bases left in between. The CDR3 DNA reads TGTGCCAGCACGCGCTCGGGGGAGGAAAAGCAGTACTTC. Protein: CASTRSGEEKQYF.

This chain connects TRBV5-1 to TRBJ2-5, with D maybe TRBD2 (5 bases). V lost 5 bases, J lost 3 bases, and 14 bases lay in between. Germline values: CDR1 SGHRS, CDR2 YFSETQ. The CDR3 totals 14 residues. The DNA for the CDR3 is TGCGCCAGCAGAGGTTTAGACGGGAAAGAGACCCAGTACTTC. This translates into CASRGLDGKETQYF.

This sequence joins TRBV6-5 and TRBJ1-5; 10 positions agree with TRBD1. Germline CDR1 MNHEY, CDR2 SVGAGI. The junction had 0 bases not matched to a gene; V was cut back by 2 bases and J by 5 bases. CDR3 length: 14 residues. The CDR3 DNA follows: TGTGCCAGCAGTTACGGGACAGGGGATCAGCCCCAGCATTTT. It is translated as CASSYGTGDQPQHF.

This clonotype was counted ten times or more. The gene calls are TRBV12-3 or TRBV12-4 and TRBJ2-1; TRBD2 matches 15 bases. There are 15 residues in the CDR3. V dropped 5 bases and J dropped 7; count of bases not matched to a gene: 3. The CDR3 is CASSHGTSGRNEQFF. Written as DNA, the CDR3 is TGTGCCAGCAGTCACGGGACTAGCGGGAGGAATGAGCAGTTCTTC.

The chain uses TRBV14 and TRBJ2-7; TRBD2 is a possible D gene (5 bases). Trimming stripped 4 bases from V and 7 bases from J, with 17 bases between. The germline gives CDR1 SGHDN, CDR2 FVKESK. The CDR3 spans 14 residues. CDR3 in amino acids: CASSRKVLSGEQYF. The CDR3 DNA sequence: TGTGCCAGCAGCCGGAAAGTTCTCAGCGGTGAGCAGTACTTC.

There are a few counts of this clonotype. The gene calls are TRBV6-1 and TRBJ1-2; TRBD1 matches at 7 bases. Germline V gene sequence: CDR1 MNHNS, CDR2 SASEGT. V shed 10 bases and J 4 bases; nucleotides not matched to a gene: 12. The CDR3 length is 14 residues. DNA for the CDR3: TGTGCCACCAAGGTCTCGGGGACAGTCTATGGCTACACCTTC. Its translation is CATKVSGTVYGYTF.

In its sample, this clonotype was seen many times. The rearrangement links TRBV28 to TRBJ2-4, with 14 bases aligning to TRBD2. After removal of 5 bases from V and 6 bases from J, the junction contained 9 bases not matched to a gene. CDR1 and CDR2 (germline): MDHEN, SYDVKM. The CDR3 covers 17 residues. CDR3 coding DNA: TGTGCCAGCAGTACGAGCGGGACTAGCGGGAGCTCAAACATTCAGTACTTC. Translation gives CASSTSGTSGSSNIQYF.

This clonotype was counted ten times or more. V and J are TRBV28 and TRBJ2-5; D gene unclear. The germline gives CDR1 MDHEN, CDR2 SYDVKM. V lost 1 base and J 5 bases, leaving 2 bases between the germline ends. The CDR3 sequence is 11 residues long. CDR3 protein: CASSLYETQYF. CDR3 nucleotides: TGTGCCAGCAGTTTATATGAGACCCAGTACTTC.

This clonotype was detected a few times. The J gene is TRBJ2-2, the V gene TRBV5-1; D perhaps matches TRBD1 (5 bases). The CDR3 has 12 amino acids. Trimming left V 5 bases short and J 6 bases short, with 8 bases between. Germline lookup yields CDR1 SGHRS and CDR2 YFSETQ. This CDR3 reads CASSSGSGELFF. CDR3 bases: TGCGCCAGCAGTTCAGGGTCCGGGGAGCTGTTTTTT.

This clonotype occurred many times. This sequence joins TRBV28 and TRBJ2-7, with D maybe TRBD1 (6 bases). The length of the CDR3 is 17 residues. V was trimmed by 5 bases and J by 2 bases, leaving 22 bases between them. CDR1 is MDHEN and CDR2 is SYDVKM in the germline V gene. The CDR3 sequence: CASSTNLGDTLTYEQYF. The CDR3 region has the DNA TGTGCCAGCAGTACAAACCTGGGGGACACATTAACCTACGAGCAGTACTTC. The variable domain in full, completed from reference TRBV28 and TRBJ2-7, reads DVKVTQSSRYLVKRTGEKVFLECVQDMDHENMFWYRQDPGLGLRLIYFSYDVKMKEKGDIPEGYSVSREKKERFSLILESASTNQTSMYLCASSTNLGDTLTYEQYFGPGTRLTVT.

This chain uses TRBV10-3 with TRBJ1-5; D not resolved. Germline-derived CDR1 and CDR2 are ENHRY and SYGVKD. V lost 10 bases to trimming and J lost 4 bases, with 17 bases between them. The CDR3 has 14 residues. The CDR3: CATARTEDNQPQHF. In DNA form, the CDR3 reads TGTGCCACCGCCCGGACGGAAGATAATCAGCCCCAGCATTTT.

This clonotype came up many times. The chain couples TRBV29-1 to TRBJ1-1; D may be TRBD1 (5 bases). The CDR3 loop spans 13 amino acids. Germline V gene lookup returns CDR1 SQVTM and CDR2 ANQGSEA. Trimming stripped 7 bases from V and 2 bases from J, with 14 bases between. The CDR3, as DNA: TGCAGCGCGGCCCGGGGCGGTAACACTGAAGCTTTCTTT. It translates to CSAARGGNTEAFF.

In this sample, this clonotype turned up many times. The chain employs TRBV5-1 and TRBJ2-4; 8 bases fit TRBD2. V was pared by 3 bases and J by 8 bases, with 7 bases of the junction left unmatched. The CDR3 consists of 14 residues. Germline V CDR1 and CDR2: SGHRS, YFSETQ. DNA of the CDR3: TGCGCCAGCAGCTCCGGGGGGGTCAGGGACATTCAGTACTTC. This codes for CASSSGGVRDIQYF.

Regarding this clonotype: Sequence at one end of the junction differs from germline and may be a read error. The rearrangement joins TRBV30 to TRBJ2-2; possible D gene TRBD2, 6 bases. Germline V gene lookup returns CDR1 GTSNPN and CDR2 SVGIG (reference sequence). The CDR3 sequence is 16 residues long. In nucleotides, the CDR3 is TGTGCCTGGAGTGTGACAGCAATTAGAAACACCGGGGGGCTGTTTTTT. It yields the protein CAWSVTAIRNTGGLFF.

The V gene is TRBV11-3, the J gene TRBJ1-1; weak D call: TRBD1 (5 bases). CDR1 is SGHNT, CDR2 YENEEA, per germline. The CDR3 is made up of 16 amino acids. V lost 1 base and J 1 base, leaving 13 bases between the germline ends. The CDR3 is CASSLGSGTPNTEAFF. The CDR3 coding sequence is TGTGCCAGCAGCTTAGGGTCTGGGACCCCGAACACTGAAGCTTTCTTT.

The chain combines TRBV24-1 with TRBJ2-3; 8 positions match TRBD1. J was trimmed by 2 bases and V by 6 bases; bases with no gene match: 6. Germline CDR1 and CDR2: KGHDR and SFDVKD. This CDR3 is 15 amino acids long. The CDR3 spells CATSRTGIFTDTQYF. The CDR3 DNA reads as TGTGCCACCAGTAGGACAGGGATATTCACAGATACGCAGTATTTT.

The chain has TRBV20-1 and TRBJ1-6; D remains unclear. CDR1 and CDR2 from the germline V gene are DFQATT and SNEGSKA (reference sequence). This CDR3 has 16 amino acids. V was clipped by 1 base and J by 3 bases, with 13 bases between them. The CDR3 loop reads CSARVAAGSYNSPLHF. The CDR3 nucleotides are TGCAGTGCTAGAGTAGCCGCGGGCAGCTATAATTCACCCCTCCACTTT.

This clonotype was counted at least ten times. The genes are TRBV29-1 and TRBJ2-1; TRBD2 agrees at 9 bases. Germline CDR1 reads SQVTM; CDR2 reads ANQGSEA. The CDR3 length is 14 residues. With 5 bases clipped from V and 6 bases from J, the junction kept 8 bases outside the gene matches. CDR3 nucleotides: TGCAGCGTTTCCTTCACTAGCGGGCGCAATGAGCAGTTCTTC. As protein: CSVSFTSGRNEQFF.

In this sample, this clonotype turned up a few times. V is TRBV7-9 and J is TRBJ2-5; 7 nucleotides match TRBD2. Germline V gives CDR1 SEHNR, CDR2 FQNEAQ (reference sequence). Trimming cost V 2 bases and J 5 bases; bases outside gene matches: 5. The CDR3 consists of 14 residues. CDR3 bases: TGTGCCAGCAGCTTATACGCGGGAGTGGAGACCCAGTACTTC. Translating it yields CASSLYAGVETQYF.

The CDR3 coding sequence is TGTGCCAGCAGCCAAAGTATGAATGAGCAGTTCTTC. Its translation is CASSQSMNEQFF. The V and J genes are TRBV27 and TRBJ2-1; D unresolved. CDR1 MNHEY and CDR2 SMNVEV come from the germline V gene (reference sequence). CDR3 size: 12 residues. V lost 6 bases to trimming and J lost 7 bases, with 10 bases between them.

The chain uses TRBV9 and TRBJ2-5; D remains ambiguous. The CDR3 spans 13 residues. CDR1 is SGDLS and CDR2 is YYNGEE in the germline V gene. Trimming took 4 bases from V and 7 from J, leaving 14 bases between them. CDR3 region: CASSSPPPGTQYF. In DNA form, the CDR3 reads TGTGCCAGCAGCTCCCCCCCCCCGGGGACCCAGTACTTC.

There are many counts of this clonotype. The chain combines TRBV3-1 with TRBJ2-1; TRBD2 aligns across 8 bases. Trimming cost V 4 bases and J 7 bases; bases outside gene matches: 6. CDR3 length: 14 residues. Per germline, CDR1 LGHDT and CDR2 YNNKEL (reference sequence). CDR3 in DNA: TGTGCCAGCAGCCCACACCCTAGCGGGAATGAGCAGTTCTTC. Translating it yields CASSPHPSGNEQFF.

This clonotype was observed at least ten times. V usage is TRBV5-1 and J usage is TRBJ2-7, with 8 bases aligning to TRBD1. Germline assignment: CDR1 SGHRS and CDR2 YFSETQ. V lost 0 bases and J lost 6; bases outside the gene matches: 11. CDR3 length: 16 residues. The CDR3, as DNA: TGCGCCAGCAGCTTGGATCGTAGGCCAGGGGGCGGCGAGCAGTACTTC. Protein: CASSLDRRPGGGEQYF.